This entry lists 11 T cell receptor beta chains sequenced from one sample in a study of post-analysis software for immune sequencing data. Study results and caveats: A few TRBV segments occurring more often in patients than controls included TRBV5-6, TRBV5-1 and TRBV20-1.

Sequencing libraries made from TCR beta cDNA carried unique molecular identifiers. One entry per CDR3 protein results from TCRdb running MiXCR on the PCR reads. The sample lists hundreds of thousands of distinct CDR3 sequences; about 60% were seen once. Antigens of these TCRs are unknown. The specimen was blood. The receptor set was obtained from a girl aged 2 to 10 with multiple sclerosis.

This clonotype was seen a few times. The CDR3 loop is CSAREGVAASSYNEQFF. The CDR3 DNA reads TGCAGTGCTAGAGAAGGTGTGGCTGCCAGCTCCTACAATGAGCAGTTCTTC. The chain recombines TRBV20-1 with TRBJ2-1, with unresolved D. Germline V CDR1 and CDR2: DFQATT, SNEGSKA (reference sequence). Deletions cut 0 bases from V and 0 bases from J, with 15 bases between. CDR3 length equals 17 residues.

The chain has TRBV7-2 and TRBJ1-4; D is undetermined. Trimming left V 2 bases short and J 4 bases short, with 23 bases between. CDR1 and CDR2 (germline): SGHTA, FQGNSA. This CDR3 is 19 amino acids long. CDR3 loop: CASSLTSGPNLLFNEKLFF. CDR3 bases: TGTGCCAGCAGCTTAACCTCTGGCCCAAACCTCCTTTTTAATGAAAAACTGTTTTTT.

The J gene is TRBJ2-3, the V gene TRBV27; TRBD2 might be the D (5 bases). This CDR3 has 15 amino acids. The ends were cut back, 4 bases at V and 1 base at J, with 12 bases in the middle. Germline V gives CDR1 MNHEY, CDR2 SMNVEV (reference sequence). In nucleotides, the CDR3 is TGTGCCAGCAGTTATGGAGCGCGGGGCACAGATACGCAGTATTTT. It is translated as CASSYGARGTDTQYF.

In this sample, this clonotype turned up a few times. The CDR3 sequence: CSALGTSGSRETQYF. CDR3 nucleotide sequence: TGCAGTGCTCTGGGGACTAGCGGGAGCAGGGAGACCCAGTACTTC. The genes are TRBV20-1 and TRBJ2-5; the match to TRBD2 covers 14 bases. V gave up 5 bases and J gave up 5 bases; unmatched junction bases: 7. Germline V lookup: CDR1 DFQATT, CDR2 SNEGSKA (reference sequence). This CDR3 has 15 amino acids.

V gene TRBV11-2 combines with J gene TRBJ2-1, with 7 bases fitting TRBD1. V was clipped by 0 bases and J by 4 bases; unmatched bases: 9. The CDR3 is 17 amino acids. CDR1 is SGHAT, CDR2 FQNNGV, per germline. This CDR3 is CASSLERQGFYYNEQFF. CDR3 nucleotides: TGTGCCAGCAGCTTAGAGCGACAGGGCTTTTATTACAATGAGCAGTTCTTC.

The rearrangement links TRBV29-1 to TRBJ2-6, with D uncertain. The CDR3 is 15 amino acids. Trimming removed 4 bases at V and 0 bases at J, with 10 bases between. The germline V gene encodes CDR1 SQVTM and CDR2 ANQGSEA. The CDR3: CSVVLSPSGANVLTF. In DNA, the CDR3 is TGCAGCGTTGTTCTCAGTCCCTCTGGGGCCAACGTCCTGACTTTC.

This clonotype was picked up a small number of times. The chain links TRBV6-6 to TRBJ2-7; the match to TRBD1 covers 10 bases. This CDR3 is built from 15 residues. In germline, CDR1 is MNHNY, CDR2 SVGAGI (reference sequence). V trimming: 4 bases; J trimming: 3 bases; junction bases outside the gene matches: 6. CDR3 DNA sequence: TGTGCCAGCAGTTCGACCGGGACAGGGGTCTACGAGCAGTACTTC. Translating gives CASSSTGTGVYEQYF.

J is TRBJ2-1 and V is TRBV27; TRBD2 agrees at 10 bases. This CDR3 comprises 16 residues. Germline assignment: CDR1 MNHEY and CDR2 SMNVEV (reference sequence). Trimming at V came to 3 bases and at J to 8 bases, leaving 10 bases not matched to a gene. The CDR3 DNA follows: TGTGCCAGCAGTTTGAAGGGGCTAGCGGGAGTAGATGAGCAGTTCTTC. Protein sequence: CASSLKGLAGVDEQFF.

This chain uses TRBV20-1 with TRBJ2-7; D unclear. Looked up from germline, CDR1 is DFQATT and CDR2 is SNEGSKA (reference sequence). CDR3 size: 13 residues. V was trimmed by 4 bases and J by 2 bases, leaving 12 bases between them. The chain's CDR3 is CSAISTATYEQYF. The CDR3 coding sequence is TGCAGTGCTATCTCAACCGCGACCTACGAGCAGTACTTC.

V is TRBV6-2 or TRBV6-3 and J is TRBJ1-5; no definite D call. CDR1 and CDR2 (germline): MNHEY, SVGEGT. The CDR3 runs to 18 residues. The ends were cut back, 1 base at V and 3 bases at J, with 19 bases in the middle. The CDR3 is CASSYYDTGPYDNQPQHF. In DNA form, the CDR3 reads TGTGCCAGCAGTTACTATGACACCGGGCCCTACGACAATCAGCCCCAGCATTTT.

This clonotype was seen more than once but under ten times. CDR3 sequence (DNA): TGTGCCAGCAGCCCCCAGGGGGGTAACTATGGCTACACCTTC. This gives the protein CASSPQGGNYGYTF. The chain has TRBV7-2 and TRBJ1-2; 7 nucleotides line up with TRBD1. The germline CDR1 and CDR2 sequences are SGHTA and FQGNSA. With 5 bases clipped from V and 1 base from J, the junction kept 4 bases outside the gene matches. CDR3 length: 14 amino acids.